Sequencing of this T cell receptor (beta chain) was carried out in a study of T cell changes during pregnancy in multiple sclerosis. TCRdb's copy holds only in-frame clones and misses some; the assay was immunoSEQ multiplex PCR. The sample includes 34,000 or so clones, approximately 90% of them seen just once. The germline CDR1 and CDR2 sequences are SGHNT and YYREEE (reference sequence). The J segment lost 5 bases and the V segment lost 1 base, leaving 11 bases of the junction unmatched. The CDR3 length is 16 residues. The sequence was collected from a female donor with multiple sclerosis, enrolled in a pregnancy study. Here the sequenced sample was CD8+ T cells from peripheral blood mononuclear cells, taken before pregnancy. This rearrangement joins TRBV5-4 to TRBJ2-5; TRBD1 matches 7 bases. The CDR3 coding sequence is TGTGCCAGCAGCTTGACAGGGGCAGTAAGGTTGGAGACCCAGTACTTC. It specifies CASSLTGAVRLETQYF.